Below are 7 T cell receptor beta chains sequenced from a single sample in a study of T cell responses to AZD1222 COVID-19 vaccine. Produced via immunoSEQ multiplex PCR; TCRdb's table is partial and in-frame only. The data contain some 170,000 clones, roughly 89% of them singletons. The source material was peripheral blood, sampled on day 0 of AZD1222 vaccination. The receptors shown here come from an adult in good health.

This chain links TRBV20-1 with TRBJ2-3, with D perhaps TRBD2 (5 bases). V lost 3 bases, J lost 7 bases, and 23 bases lay in between. This CDR3 is 16 amino acids long. Germline-derived CDR1 and CDR2 are DFQATT and SNEGSKA (reference sequence). Here the CDR3 reads CSASRSGSSTRYTQYF. CDR3 bases: TGCAGTGCTAGTCGGTCGGGGTCCAGTACTAGGTATACGCAGTATTTT.

Only one count was recorded for this clone. The V and J genes are TRBV7-9 and TRBJ1-5, with a weak D call TRBD1 (6 bases). V dropped 5 bases and J dropped 2 bases, with 7 bases sitting between them. Germline V lookup: CDR1 SEHNR, CDR2 FQNEAQ (reference sequence). The CDR3 spans 13 residues. The CDR3 loop is CASSPGGNQPQHF. The CDR3 bases are TGTGCCAGCAGCCCAGGGGGCAATCAGCCCCAGCATTTT.

The rearrangement uses TRBV3-1 (or the pseudogene TRBV3-2) and TRBJ1-4, with 9 nucleotides matching TRBD1. The CDR3 loop spans 15 amino acids. The V segment lost 2 bases and the J segment 10 bases; nucleotides outside the gene matches: 8. From germline, CDR1 is LGHDT and CDR2 YNNKEL (reference sequence). CDR3: CASSQNRGRRRKLFF. In DNA, the CDR3 is TGTGCCAGCAGCCAAAACAGGGGGCGCAGGCGAAAACTGTTTTTT.

The gene calls are TRBV19 and TRBJ2-1, with TRBD2 identical over 7 bases. The germline gives CDR1 LNHDA, CDR2 SQIVND (reference sequence). CDR3 length equals 15 residues. The junction had 7 bases not matched to a gene; V was cut back by 6 bases and J by 2 bases. Here the CDR3 DNA reads TGTGCCAGTAGCTCCGCCGGGACTACCTACAATGAGCAGTTCTTC. This codes for CASSSAGTTYNEQFF.

The chain couples TRBV11-2 to TRBJ2-1; maybe TRBD1 (6 bases). The CDR3 spans 17 residues. CDR1 is SGHAT and CDR2 is FQNNGV in the germline V gene. Deletions cut 4 bases from V and 0 bases from J, with 16 bases between. Written as DNA, the CDR3 is TGTGCCAGCAGCTCGCCAGTACAGGGTTTCTCCTACAATGAGCAGTTCTTC. Its protein is CASSSPVQGFSYNEQFF.

V usage is TRBV9 and J usage is TRBJ2-7; the match to TRBD2 covers 10 bases. Unmatched junction bases numbered 7, after V lost 0 bases and J lost 7 bases. The CDR3 has 15 residues. Germline values: CDR1 SGDLS, CDR2 YYNGEE. DNA of the CDR3: TGTGCCAGCAGCGTAGGGGCTAGCGGGAGTGGTGAGCAGTACTTC. Translated, it gives CASSVGASGSGEQYF.

The J gene is TRBJ1-4, the V gene TRBV24-1; possibly TRBD1 for D (5 bases). Trimming left V 4 bases short and J 8 bases short, with 10 bases between. Germline-derived CDR1 and CDR2 are KGHDR and SFDVKD. The CDR3 is 13 amino acids. In DNA form, the CDR3 reads TGTGCCACCAGTGACCCCTGGGGGGAAAAACTGTTTTTT. This gives the protein CATSDPWGEKLFF.